One sample yielded the 12 T cell receptor beta chains listed below, sequenced in a study of blood T cell repertoires in COVID-19. Only in-frame clones appear in the TCRdb table, and some are missing; sequencing was by immunoSEQ multiplex PCR. The data show 50,000 to 75,000 clones, under 80% seen once. Sequencing was performed on peripheral blood. These receptors all come from a man aged 55 to 70 with acute or convalescent COVID-19.

V gene TRBV24-1 combines with J gene TRBJ2-7; D is possibly TRBD2 (7 bases). V gave up 6 bases and J gave up 5 bases, with 19 bases separating them. Germline CDR1 reads KGHDR; CDR2 reads SFDVKD. CDR3 length equals 15 residues. This CDR3 is CATSNRGGGPHEQYF. For the CDR3, the DNA is TGTGCCACCAGTAACCGAGGGGGGGGGCCGCACGAGCAGTACTTC.

CDR3 amino acids: CATSRGQGQGSSNQPQHF. The CDR3, as DNA: TGTGCCACCAGCAGAGGACAGGGACAGGGTTCTAGCAATCAGCCCCAGCATTTT. V gene TRBV15 combines with J gene TRBJ1-5, with 9 positions matching TRBD1. This CDR3 has 18 amino acids. J was trimmed by 0 bases and V by 1 base; bases with no gene match: 7. Germline V gene sequence: CDR1 LNHNV, CDR2 YYDKDF (reference sequence).

CDR3 region: CAWDPGQYEQYF. Written as DNA, the CDR3 is TGTGCCTGGGACCCGGGACAGTACGAGCAGTACTTC. The V gene is TRBV30, the J gene TRBJ2-7, with 7 bases aligning to TRBD1. CDR1 and CDR2 (germline): GTSNPN, SVGIG (reference sequence). The length of the CDR3 is 12 residues. Trimming at V came to 5 bases and at J to 4 bases, leaving 5 bases not matched to a gene.

This chain connects TRBV2 to TRBJ2-1; 13 bases agree with TRBD2. The CDR3 runs to 18 residues. The J segment lost 12 bases and the V segment lost 7 bases, leaving 21 bases of the junction unmatched. Germline V gene data show CDR1 as SNHLY and CDR2 as FYNNEI. In DNA form, the CDR3 reads TGTGCCAGCAATCCGGGACTAGCGGGAAATCGGCTCCCAGATGGGCAGTTCTTC. This encodes CASNPGLAGNRLPDGQFF.

This chain uses TRBV7-9 with TRBJ1-6; TRBD1 agrees at 8 bases. CDR1 is SEHNR and CDR2 is FQNEAQ in the germline V gene (reference sequence). The CDR3 is 15 amino acids. Trimming removed 2 bases from V and 10 bases from J; junction bases left unmatched: 7. The CDR3 region is CASSLIAGGTSPLHF. DNA of the CDR3: TGTGCCAGCAGCTTAATCGCAGGGGGCACGTCACCCCTCCACTTT.

This clone has just one count. The J gene is TRBJ2-3, the V gene TRBV19, with D possibly being TRBD1 (6 bases). CDR1 and CDR2 (germline): LNHDA, SQIVND (reference sequence). The V end was cut by 5 bases, the J end by 4 bases, with 16 bases between. The CDR3 consists of 15 residues. In DNA, the CDR3 is TGTGCCAGTAGTGTGATACAGGGTTTTTCAGATACGCAGTATTTT. The encoded protein is CASSVIQGFSDTQYF.

A few counts support this clone. The V call is TRBV5-1, the J call TRBJ2-3, with D perhaps matching TRBD2 (5 bases). Trimming shortened V by 3 bases and J by 4 bases, and 15 bases separated the two germline ends. Germline CDR1 reads SGHRS; CDR2 reads YFSETQ. The CDR3 covers 15 residues. The CDR3 bases are TGCGCCAGCAGCTGGAGGCCATCTAGTGCAGATACGCAGTATTTT. Residues: CASSWRPSSADTQYF. The variable domain in full, with the rest retrieved from reference TRBV5-1 and TRBJ2-3, is KAGVTQTPRYLIKTRGQQVTLSCSPISGHRSVSWYQQTPGQGLQFLFEYFSETQRNKGNFPGRFSGRQFSNSRSEMNVSTLELGDSALYLCASSWRPSSADTQYFGPGTRLTVL.

This clone was detected only once. This chain connects TRBV7-2 to TRBJ2-1, with D tentatively TRBD2 (6 bases). This CDR3 has 12 residues. V lost 5 bases and J 7 bases, leaving 9 bases between the germline ends. The V gene's germline CDR1 is SGHTA and CDR2 FQGNSA. CDR3 in DNA: TGTGCCAGCAGCGGTAGCGGTAATGAGCAGTTCTTC. It encodes CASSGSGNEQFF.

A few counts support this clone. This chain uses TRBV28 with TRBJ1-2; maybe TRBD1 (6 bases). The CDR3 is made up of 17 amino acids. From germline, CDR1 is MDHEN and CDR2 SYDVKM. Deletions cut 8 bases from V and 4 bases from J, with 26 bases between. The CDR3 DNA reads TGTGCCAGCTCCGAGGGGGAGGGGCCACAAAGTTCCTATGGCTACACCTTC. This translates into CASSEGEGPQSSYGYTF.

This chain uses TRBV6-5 with TRBJ1-1, with no clear D. V was pared by 4 bases and J by 7 bases, with 7 bases between. The germline CDR1 and CDR2 sequences are MNHEY and SVGAGI. The CDR3 extends over 11 amino acids. The CDR3 coding sequence is TGTGCCAGCAGTTCTTACATTGAAGCTTTCTTT. This sequence encodes CASSSYIEAFF.

The V gene is TRBV9, the J gene TRBJ2-7; D might be TRBD2 (6 bases). The CDR3 runs to 15 residues. The V gene's germline CDR1 is SGDLS and CDR2 YYNGEE. V was trimmed by 4 bases and J by 6 bases, leaving 20 bases between them. This chain's CDR3 is CASSPAGREGGEQYF. CDR3 in DNA: TGTGCCAGCAGCCCCGCCGGCCGCGAGGGAGGCGAGCAGTACTTC.

J is TRBJ2-3 and V is TRBV29-1; 12 nucleotides agree with TRBD1. Germline loops: CDR1 SQVTM, CDR2 ANQGSEA. The CDR3 is 14 amino acids. V dropped 6 bases and J dropped 2; count of bases not matched to a gene: 3. The CDR3 sequence: CSVGQGAPTDTQYF. CDR3 bases: TGCAGCGTGGGACAGGGGGCCCCCACAGATACGCAGTATTTT.